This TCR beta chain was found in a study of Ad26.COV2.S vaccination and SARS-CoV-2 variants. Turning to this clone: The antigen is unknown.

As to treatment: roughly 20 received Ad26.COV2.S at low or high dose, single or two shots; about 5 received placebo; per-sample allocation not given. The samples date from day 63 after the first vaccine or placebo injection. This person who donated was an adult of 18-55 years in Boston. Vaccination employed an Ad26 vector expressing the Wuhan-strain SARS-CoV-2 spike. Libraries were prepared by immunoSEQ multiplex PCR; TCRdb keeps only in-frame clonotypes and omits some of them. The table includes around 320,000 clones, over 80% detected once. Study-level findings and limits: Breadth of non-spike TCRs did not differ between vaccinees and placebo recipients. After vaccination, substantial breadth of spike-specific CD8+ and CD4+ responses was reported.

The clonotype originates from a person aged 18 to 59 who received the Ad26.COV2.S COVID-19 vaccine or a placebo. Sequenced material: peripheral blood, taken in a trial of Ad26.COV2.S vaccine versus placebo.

The CDR3 nucleotides read TGTGCCAGCAGCCAAGGTTGGGGGCTTCAGCCCCAGCATTTT. Encoded protein: CASSQGWGLQPQHF. This chain links TRBV3-1 (or the pseudogene TRBV3-2) with TRBJ1-5; D may be TRBD1 (6 bases). Germline V gives CDR1 LGHDT, CDR2 YNNKEL (reference sequence). Trimming removed 1 base from V and 6 bases from J, with 10 bases in between. The CDR3 contains 14 residues.